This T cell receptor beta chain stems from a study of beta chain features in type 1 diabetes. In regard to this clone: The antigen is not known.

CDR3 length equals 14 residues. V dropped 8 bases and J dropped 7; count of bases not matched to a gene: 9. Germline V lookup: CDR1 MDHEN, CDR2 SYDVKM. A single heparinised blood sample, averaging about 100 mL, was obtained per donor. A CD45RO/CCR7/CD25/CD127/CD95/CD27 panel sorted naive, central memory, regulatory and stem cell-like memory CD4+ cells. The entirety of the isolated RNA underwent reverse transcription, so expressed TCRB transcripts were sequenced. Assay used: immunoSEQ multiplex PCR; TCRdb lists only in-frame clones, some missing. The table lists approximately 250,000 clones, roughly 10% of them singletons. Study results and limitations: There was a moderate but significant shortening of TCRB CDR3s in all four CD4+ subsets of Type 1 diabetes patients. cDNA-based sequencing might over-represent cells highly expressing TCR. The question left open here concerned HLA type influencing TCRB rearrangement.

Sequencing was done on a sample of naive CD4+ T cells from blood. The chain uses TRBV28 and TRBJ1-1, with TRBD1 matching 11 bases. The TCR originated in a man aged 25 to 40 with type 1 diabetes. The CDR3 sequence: CASGWPGQGVEAFF. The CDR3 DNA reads TGTGCCAGCGGCTGGCCGGGACAGGGGGTTGAAGCTTTCTTT.